This entry is about one T cell receptor (beta chain). Its specificity is not known. The TCRbeta library was prepared with unique molecular identifiers. A single record per CDR3 protein comes from TCRdb applying MiXCR to the PCR reads. The repertoire has about 920 distinct CDR3 sequences, approximately 72% of them found once; the top ten carry approximately 80%. The CDR3 extends over 15 amino acids. The germline V gene has CDR1 LNHNV and CDR2 YYDKDF (reference sequence). The ends were cut back, 1 base at V and 3 bases at J, with 11 bases in the middle. This record belongs to a study of T-cell reconstitution after alpha-beta-depleted transplantation in children. Regarding the study as a whole: As was reported, about two months after transplant, alpha-beta T cells came from several hundred expanded graft clones. For some patients, TCRbeta diversity was high at day 60 because of recipient T cells and thymic progenitors that survived.

The chain joins TRBV15 to TRBJ2-3; D gene ambiguous. The starting material was PBMCs, mostly from graft donor cells, obtained 60 days after TCRalphabeta/CD19-depleted stem cell transplant. This TCR was sampled from a male patient between 2 and 9 years old who had a stem cell transplant for acute lymphoblastic leukemia, so the T cells may come from the graft donor. In nucleotides, the CDR3 is TGTGCCACCAGCAGAGGGGTTGTCCGTACAGATACGCAGTATTTT. Amino acid sequence: CATSRGVVRTDTQYF.